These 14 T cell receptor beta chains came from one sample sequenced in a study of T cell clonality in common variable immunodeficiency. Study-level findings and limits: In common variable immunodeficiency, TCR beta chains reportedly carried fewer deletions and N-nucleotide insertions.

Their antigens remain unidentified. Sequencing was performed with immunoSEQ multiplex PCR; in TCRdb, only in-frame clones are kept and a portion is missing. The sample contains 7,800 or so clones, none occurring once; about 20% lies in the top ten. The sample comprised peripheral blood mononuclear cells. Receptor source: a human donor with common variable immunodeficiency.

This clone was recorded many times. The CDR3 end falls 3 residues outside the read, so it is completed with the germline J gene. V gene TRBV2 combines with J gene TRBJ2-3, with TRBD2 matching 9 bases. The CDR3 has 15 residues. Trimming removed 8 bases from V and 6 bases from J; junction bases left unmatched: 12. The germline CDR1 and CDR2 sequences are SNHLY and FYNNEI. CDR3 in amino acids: CASGKDSGRADTQYF. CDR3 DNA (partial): TGTGCCAGCGGGAAAGATAGCGGGAGAGCGGATACG.

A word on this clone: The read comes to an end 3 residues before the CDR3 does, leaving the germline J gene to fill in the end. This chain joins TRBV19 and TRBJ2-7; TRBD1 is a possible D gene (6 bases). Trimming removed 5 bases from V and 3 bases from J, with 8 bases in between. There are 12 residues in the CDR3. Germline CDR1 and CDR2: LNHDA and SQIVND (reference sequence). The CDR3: CASSEGGYEQYF. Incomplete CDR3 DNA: TGTGCCAGTAGTGAAGGGGGCTACGAG.

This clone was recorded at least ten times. This CDR3 reads CAWINLRTGEETQYF. Incomplete CDR3 DNA: TGTGCCTGGATAAATCTCCGTACAGGGGAGGAGACC. V usage is TRBV30 and J usage is TRBJ2-5; 7 bases align to TRBD1. The observed sequence ends 3 residues before the CDR3 terminus, with the missing tail filled in from the germline J gene. The trim removed 4 bases at V and 5 bases at J, leaving 13 bases unmatched. Looked up from germline, CDR1 is GTSNPN and CDR2 is SVGIG (reference sequence). CDR3 length equals 15 residues. The variable domain in full, with the rest retrieved from reference TRBV30 and TRBJ2-5, is SQTIHQWPATLVQPVGSPLSLECTVEGTSNPNLYWYRQAAGRGLQLLFYSVGIGQISSEVPQNLSASRPQDRQFILSSKKLLLSDSGFYLCAWINLRTGEETQYFGPGTRLLVL.

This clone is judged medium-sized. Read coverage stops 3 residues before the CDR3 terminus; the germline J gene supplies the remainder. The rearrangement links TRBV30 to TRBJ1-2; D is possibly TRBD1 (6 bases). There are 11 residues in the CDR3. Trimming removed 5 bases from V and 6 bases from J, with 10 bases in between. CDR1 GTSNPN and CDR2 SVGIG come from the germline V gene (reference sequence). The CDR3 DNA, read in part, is TGTGCCTGGGCCACAGGGAATGGC. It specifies CAWATGNG. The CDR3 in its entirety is CAWATGNGYTF.

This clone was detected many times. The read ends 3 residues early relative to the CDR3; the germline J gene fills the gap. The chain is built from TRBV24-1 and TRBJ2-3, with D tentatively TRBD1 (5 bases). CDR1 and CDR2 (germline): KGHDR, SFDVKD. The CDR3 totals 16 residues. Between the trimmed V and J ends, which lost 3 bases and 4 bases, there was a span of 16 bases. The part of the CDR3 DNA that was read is TGTGCCACCAGTGATGGGCAAAGGGGAATGGCAGATACG. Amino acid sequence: CATSDGQRGMADT. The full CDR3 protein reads CATSDGQRGMADTQYF.

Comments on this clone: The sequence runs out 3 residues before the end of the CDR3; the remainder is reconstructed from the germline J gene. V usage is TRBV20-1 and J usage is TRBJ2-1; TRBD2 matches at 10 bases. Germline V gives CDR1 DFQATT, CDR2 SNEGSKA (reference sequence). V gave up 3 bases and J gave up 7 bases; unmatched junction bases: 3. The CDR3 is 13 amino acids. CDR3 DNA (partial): TGCAGTGCTAGTGCGGGACTAGCGAATGAG. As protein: CSASAGLANE. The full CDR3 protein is CSASAGLANEQFF.

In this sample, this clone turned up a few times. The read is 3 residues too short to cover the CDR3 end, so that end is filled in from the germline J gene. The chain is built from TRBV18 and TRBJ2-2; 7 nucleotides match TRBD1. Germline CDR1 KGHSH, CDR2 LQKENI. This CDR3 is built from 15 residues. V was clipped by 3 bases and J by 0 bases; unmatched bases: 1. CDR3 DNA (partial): TGTGCCAGCTCACCGGGGACAGCGAACACCGGGGAG. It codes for CASSPGTANTGE. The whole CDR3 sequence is CASSPGTANTGELFF.

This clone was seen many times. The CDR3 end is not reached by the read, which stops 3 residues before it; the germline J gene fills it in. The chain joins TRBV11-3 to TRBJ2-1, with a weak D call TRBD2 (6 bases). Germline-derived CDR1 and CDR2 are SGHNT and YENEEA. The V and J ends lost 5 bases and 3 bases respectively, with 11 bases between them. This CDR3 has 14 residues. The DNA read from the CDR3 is TGTGCCAGCAGCCCTGGGACTGACTACAATGAG. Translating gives CASSPGTDYNE. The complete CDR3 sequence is CASSPGTDYNEQFF. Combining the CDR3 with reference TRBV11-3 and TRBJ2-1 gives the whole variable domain EAGVVQSPRYKIIEKKQPVAFWCNPISGHNTLYWYLQNLGQGPELLIRYENEEAVDDSQLPKDRFSAERLKGVDSTLKIQPAELGDSAVYLCASSPGTDYNEQFFGPGTRLTVL.

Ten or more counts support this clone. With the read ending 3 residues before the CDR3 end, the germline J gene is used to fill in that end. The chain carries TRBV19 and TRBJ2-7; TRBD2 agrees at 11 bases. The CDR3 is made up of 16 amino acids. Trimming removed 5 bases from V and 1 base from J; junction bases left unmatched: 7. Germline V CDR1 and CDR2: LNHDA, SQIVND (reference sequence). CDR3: CASSSTRLAGSYEQYF. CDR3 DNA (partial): TGTGCCAGTAGTTCCACGCGACTAGCGGGGTCCTACGAG.

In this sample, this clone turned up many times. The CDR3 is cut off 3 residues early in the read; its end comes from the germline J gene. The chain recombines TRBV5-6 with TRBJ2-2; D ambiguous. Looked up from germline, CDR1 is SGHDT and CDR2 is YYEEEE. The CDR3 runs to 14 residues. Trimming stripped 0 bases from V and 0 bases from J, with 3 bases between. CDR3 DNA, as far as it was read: TGTGCCAGCAGCTTGGCCACGAACACCGGGGAG. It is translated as CASSLATNTGE. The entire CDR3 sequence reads CASSLATNTGELFF.

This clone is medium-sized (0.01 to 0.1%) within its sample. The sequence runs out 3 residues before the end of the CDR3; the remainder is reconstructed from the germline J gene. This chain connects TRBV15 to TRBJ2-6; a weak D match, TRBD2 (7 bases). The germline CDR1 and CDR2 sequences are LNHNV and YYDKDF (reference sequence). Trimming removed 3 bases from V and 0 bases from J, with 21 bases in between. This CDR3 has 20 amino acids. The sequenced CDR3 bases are TGTGCCACCAGCAGTTTGTTTGGGGGCGGGAGTAGCTCTGGGGCCAACGTC. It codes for CATSSLFGGGSSSGANV. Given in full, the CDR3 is CATSSLFGGGSSSGANVLTF.

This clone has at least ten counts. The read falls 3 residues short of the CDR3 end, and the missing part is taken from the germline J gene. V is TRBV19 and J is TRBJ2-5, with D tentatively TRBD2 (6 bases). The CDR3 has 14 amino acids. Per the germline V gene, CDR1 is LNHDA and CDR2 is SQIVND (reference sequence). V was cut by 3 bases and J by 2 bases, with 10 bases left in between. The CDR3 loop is CASSIRRGQETQYF. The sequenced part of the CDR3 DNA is TGTGCCAGTAGTATCCGGAGGGGACAAGAGACC.

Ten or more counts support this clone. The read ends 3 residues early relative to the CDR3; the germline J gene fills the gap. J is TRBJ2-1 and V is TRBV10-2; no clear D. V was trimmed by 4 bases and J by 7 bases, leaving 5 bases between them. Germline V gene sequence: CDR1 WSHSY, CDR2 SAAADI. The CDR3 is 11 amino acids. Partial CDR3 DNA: TGCGCCAGCAGTGTTCAGAATGAG. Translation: CASSVQNE. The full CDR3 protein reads CASSVQNEQFF.

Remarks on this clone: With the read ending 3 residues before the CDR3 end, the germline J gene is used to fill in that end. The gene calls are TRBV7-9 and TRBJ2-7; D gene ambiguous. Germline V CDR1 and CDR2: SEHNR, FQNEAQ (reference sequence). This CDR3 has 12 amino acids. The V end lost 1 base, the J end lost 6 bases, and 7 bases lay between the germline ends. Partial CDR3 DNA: TGTGCCAGCAGCTTAGGGGCCAGCGAG. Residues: CASSLGASE. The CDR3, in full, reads CASSLGASEQYF.